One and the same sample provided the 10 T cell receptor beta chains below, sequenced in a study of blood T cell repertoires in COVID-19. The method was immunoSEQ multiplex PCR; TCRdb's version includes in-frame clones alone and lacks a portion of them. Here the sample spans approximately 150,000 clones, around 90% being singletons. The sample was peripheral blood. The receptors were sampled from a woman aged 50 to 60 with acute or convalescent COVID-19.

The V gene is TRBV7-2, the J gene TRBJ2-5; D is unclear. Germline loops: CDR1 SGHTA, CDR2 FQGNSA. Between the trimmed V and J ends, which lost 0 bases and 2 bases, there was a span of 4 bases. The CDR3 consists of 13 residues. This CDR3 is CASSLAEQETQYF. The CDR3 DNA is TGTGCCAGCAGCTTAGCGGAGCAAGAGACCCAGTACTTC.

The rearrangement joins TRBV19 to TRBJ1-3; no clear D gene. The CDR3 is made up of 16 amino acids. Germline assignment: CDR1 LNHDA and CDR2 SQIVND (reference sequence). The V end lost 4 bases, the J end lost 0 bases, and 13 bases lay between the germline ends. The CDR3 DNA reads TGTGCCAGTAGTAAAACAGTGGGCCACTCTGGAAACACCATATATTTT. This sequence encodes CASSKTVGHSGNTIYF.

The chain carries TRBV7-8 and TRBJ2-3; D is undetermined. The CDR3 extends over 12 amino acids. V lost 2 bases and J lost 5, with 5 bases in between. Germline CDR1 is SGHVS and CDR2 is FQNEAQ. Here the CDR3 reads CASSLIVDTQYF. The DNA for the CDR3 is TGTGCCAGCAGCTTAATCGTAGATACGCAGTATTTT.

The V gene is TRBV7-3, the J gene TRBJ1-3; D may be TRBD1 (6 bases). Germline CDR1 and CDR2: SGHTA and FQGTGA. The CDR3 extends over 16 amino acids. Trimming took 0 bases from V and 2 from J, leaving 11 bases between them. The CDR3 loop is CASSLTPRGTGNTIYF. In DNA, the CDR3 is TGTGCCAGCAGCTTAACCCCCAGGGGCACTGGAAACACCATATATTTT. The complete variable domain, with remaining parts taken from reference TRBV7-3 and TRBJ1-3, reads GAGVSQTPSNKVTEKGKYVELRCDPISGHTALYWYRQSLGQGPEFLIYFQGTGAADDSGLPNDRFFAVRPEGSVSTLKIQRTERGDSAVYLCASSLTPRGTGNTIYFGEGSWLTVV.

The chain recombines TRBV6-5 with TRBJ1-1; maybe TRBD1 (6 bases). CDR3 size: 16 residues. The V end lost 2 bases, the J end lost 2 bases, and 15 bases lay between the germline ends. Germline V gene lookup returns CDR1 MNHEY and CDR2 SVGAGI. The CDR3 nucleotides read TGTGCCAGCAGTTACGGAAACAGGGAGGGAAACACTGAAGCTTTCTTT. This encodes CASSYGNREGNTEAFF.

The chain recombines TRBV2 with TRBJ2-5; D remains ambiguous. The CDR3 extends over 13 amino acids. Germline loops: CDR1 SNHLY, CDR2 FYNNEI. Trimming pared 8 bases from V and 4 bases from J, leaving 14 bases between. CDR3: CASRGPTGETQYF. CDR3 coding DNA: TGTGCCAGCCGAGGCCCTACTGGAGAGACCCAGTACTTC.

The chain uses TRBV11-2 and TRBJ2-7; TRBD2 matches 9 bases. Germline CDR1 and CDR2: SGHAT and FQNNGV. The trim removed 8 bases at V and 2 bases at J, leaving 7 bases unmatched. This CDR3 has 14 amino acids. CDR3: CASCVAGGPYEQYF. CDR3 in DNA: TGTGCCAGCTGTGTGGCGGGAGGGCCCTACGAGCAGTACTTC. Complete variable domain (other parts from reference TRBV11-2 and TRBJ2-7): EAGVAQSPRYKIIEKRQSVAFWCNPISGHATLYWYQQILGQGPKLLIQFQNNGVVDDSQLPKDRFSAERLKGVDSTLKIQPAKLEDSAVYLCASCVAGGPYEQYFGPGTRLTVT.

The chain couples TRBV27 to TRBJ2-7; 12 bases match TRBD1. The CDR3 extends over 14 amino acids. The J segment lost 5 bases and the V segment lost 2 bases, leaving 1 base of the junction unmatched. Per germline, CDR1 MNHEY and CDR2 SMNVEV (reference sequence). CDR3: CASSLGTGGDEQYF. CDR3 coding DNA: TGTGCCAGCAGTTTAGGGACAGGGGGCGACGAGCAGTACTTC.

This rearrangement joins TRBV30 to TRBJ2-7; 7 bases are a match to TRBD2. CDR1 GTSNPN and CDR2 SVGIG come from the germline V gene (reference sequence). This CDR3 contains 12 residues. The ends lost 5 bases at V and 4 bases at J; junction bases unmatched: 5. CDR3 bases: TGTGCCTGGGGACGGGGGGAATACGAGCAGTACTTC. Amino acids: CAWGRGEYEQYF.

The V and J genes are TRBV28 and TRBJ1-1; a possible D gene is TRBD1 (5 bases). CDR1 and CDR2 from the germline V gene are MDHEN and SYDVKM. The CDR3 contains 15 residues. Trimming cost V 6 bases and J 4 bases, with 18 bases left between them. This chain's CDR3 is CASRWAREGITEAFF. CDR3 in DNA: TGTGCCAGCAGATGGGCACGGGAGGGGATCACTGAAGCTTTCTTT.